The clone carrying this TCR beta chain was observed a single time. A much larger clone sits a single nucleotide away, making a read error possible. The CDR3 sequence is 14 residues long. Germline V gives CDR1 SGDLS, CDR2 YYNGEE. The data stem from a study of blood T cells in healthy people across ages. The sample, around 10 milliliters of peripheral blood, was drawn from each donor. With each sample, at least 5 micrograms of total RNA were extracted. Next came a second PCR, run for about 7 to 12 cycles, which used a sample-barcoded 5' primer along with a J-beta primer mix. TCRdb reprocessed the 5' RACE reads via MiXCR and lists one record per CDR3 protein. Of approximately 810,000 distinct CDR3 sequences in the sample, around 34% were seen once.

The V call is TRBV9, the J call TRBJ2-3; D may be TRBD2 (5 bases). This sequence was found in a man aged 18 to 29 in good health. The sample was blood. For the CDR3, the DNA is TGTGCCAGCAGCGTAGCGGGAAGCACAGATACGCAGGATTTT. This codes for CASSVAGSTDTQDF.